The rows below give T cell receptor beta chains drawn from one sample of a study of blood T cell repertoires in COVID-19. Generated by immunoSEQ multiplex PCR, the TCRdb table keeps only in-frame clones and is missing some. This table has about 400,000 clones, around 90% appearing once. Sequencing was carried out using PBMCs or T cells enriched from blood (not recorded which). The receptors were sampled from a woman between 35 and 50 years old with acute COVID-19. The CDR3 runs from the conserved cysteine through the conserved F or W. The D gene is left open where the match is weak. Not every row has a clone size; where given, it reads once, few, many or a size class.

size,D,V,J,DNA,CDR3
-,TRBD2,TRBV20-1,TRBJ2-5,TGCAGTGCTAGTTATGGGGAGGGGACCCAGTACTTC,CSASYGEGTQYF
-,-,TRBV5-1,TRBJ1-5,TGCGCCAGCAGTCCCGGACACCGAAAGGGGAATCAGCCCCAGCATTTT,CASSPGHRKGNQPQHF
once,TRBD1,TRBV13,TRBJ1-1,TGTGCCAGCAGTACAGGGGGCACTGCCCGCACTGAAGCTTTCTTT,CASSTGGTARTEAFF
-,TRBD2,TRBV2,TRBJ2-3,TGTGCCAGCACCGATAGCGGGGATACGCAGTATTTT,CASTDSGDTQYF
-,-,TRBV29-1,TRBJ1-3,TGCAGCGTCGAACGTGGAAACACCATATATTTT,CSVERGNTIYF
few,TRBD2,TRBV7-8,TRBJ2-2,TGTGCCAGCGGCCTTCCCGGGGGGGGGAACACCGGGGAGCTGTTTTTT,CASGLPGGGNTGELFF
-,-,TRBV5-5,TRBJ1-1,TGTGCCAGCAGCTGGAGTCTGAACACTGAAGCTTTCTTT,CASSWSLNTEAFF
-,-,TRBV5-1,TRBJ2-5,TGCGCCAGCAGCGTGGGATCGGGTAGAGAGACCCAGTACTTC,CASSVGSGRETQYF
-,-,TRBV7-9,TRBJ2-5,TGTGCCAGCAGCTTAGTTGGGACTCACCAAGAGACCCAGTACTTC,CASSLVGTHQETQYF
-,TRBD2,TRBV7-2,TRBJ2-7,TGTGCCAGCAGCCTTAGCGGGGGCCCCTACGAGCAGTACTTC,CASSLSGGPYEQYF
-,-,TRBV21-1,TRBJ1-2,TGTGCCAGCTACGAACTACCCAATGTCCAAATCTATGGCTACACCTTC,CASYELPNVQIYGYTF
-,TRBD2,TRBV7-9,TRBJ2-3,TGTGCCAGCATCAGAGAACGGGGGGGCTTGACTAGCACAGATACGCAGTATTTT,CASIRERGGLTSTDTQYF
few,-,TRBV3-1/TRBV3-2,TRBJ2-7,TGTGCCAGCAGCCAAGGACTGGGGCGCGAGCAGTACTTC,CASSQGLGREQYF
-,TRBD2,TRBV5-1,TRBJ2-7,TGCGCCAGCAGCTTGACTAGCGGGGGCACCTACGAGCAGTACTTC,CASSLTSGGTYEQYF
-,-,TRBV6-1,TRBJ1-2,TGTGCCAGCAGTGACACGTACCAGGTTAACTATGGCTACACCTTC,CASSDTYQVNYGYTF
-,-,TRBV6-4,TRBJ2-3,TGTGCCAGCAGTGTAACTGGGGAGGATACGCAGTATTTT,CASSVTGEDTQYF
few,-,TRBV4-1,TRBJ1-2,TGCGCCAGCAGCCAAGTTACCAGCGACCTCTATGGCTACACCTTC,CASSQVTSDLYGYTF
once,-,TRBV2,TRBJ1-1,TGTGCCAGCAGTGAGGTGGCACGCACTGAAGCTTTCTTT,CASSEVARTEAFF
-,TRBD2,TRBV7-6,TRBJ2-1,TGTGCCAGCAGCGTAGTGAGTGCGGGGGGACACTCCTACAATGAGCAGTTCTTC,CASSVVSAGGHSYNEQFF
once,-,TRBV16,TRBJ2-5,TGTGCCAGCAGCCAATCGGGACTGACTAGGGAGACCCAGTACTTC,CASSQSGLTRETQYF
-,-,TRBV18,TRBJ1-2,TGTGCCAGCTCACCAGACAGTAACTATGGCTACACCTTC,CASSPDSNYGYTF
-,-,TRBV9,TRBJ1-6,TGTGCCAGCAGCCCGGGTGGAGGGAATGGTTCACCCCTCCACTTT,CASSPGGGNGSPLHF
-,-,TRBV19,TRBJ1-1,TGTGCCAGTAGTCTCCGGGGCAGGGGGAACACTGAAGCTTTCTTT,CASSLRGRGNTEAFF
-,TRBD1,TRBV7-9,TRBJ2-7,TGTGCCAGCAGCTTAGGGGGGTCGGGACAGGGTACCTACGAGCAGTACTTC,CASSLGGSGQGTYEQYF
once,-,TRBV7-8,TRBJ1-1,TGTGCCAGCAGCTTAATACTAGTGATCGGCCGTAACACTGAAGCTTTCTTT,CASSLILVIGRNTEAFF
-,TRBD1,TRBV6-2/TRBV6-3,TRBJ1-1,TGTGCCAGCAGTCCCGAGGACAGGGGAGGGTCTTTCTTT,CASSPEDRGGSFF
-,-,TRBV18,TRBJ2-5,TGTGCCAGCTCGCGACGGCAGGGGTACCAAGAGACCCAGTACTTC,CASSRRQGYQETQYF
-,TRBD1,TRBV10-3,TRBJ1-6,TGTGCCACCAGACAGGGGTCAAGCACCTATAATTCACCCCTCCACTTT,CATRQGSSTYNSPLHF
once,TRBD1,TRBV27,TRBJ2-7,TGTGCCAGCAGTTCAGGGACAGAGTTAACCTACGAGCAGTACTTC,CASSSGTELTYEQYF
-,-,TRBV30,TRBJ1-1,TGTGCCTGGAGCCCAGGAGGCAGGCTAAACACTGAAGCTTTCTTT,CAWSPGGRLNTEAFF
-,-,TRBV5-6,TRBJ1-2,TGTGCCAGCAGCTTGGGCGGTGGCTACACCTTC,CASSLGGGYTF
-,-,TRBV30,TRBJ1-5,TGTGCCTGGAGAGAGGGCGGCAGACCCCTTTTCGGGCCCCAGCATTTT,CAWREGGRPLFGPQHF
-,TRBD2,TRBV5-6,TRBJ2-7,TGTGCCAGCAGCTTGGCCGGGAGGGACGAGCAGTACTTC,CASSLAGRDEQYF
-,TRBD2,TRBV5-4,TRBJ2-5,TGTGCCAGCAGCTTGGCCGTAACTAGCGGGCAGGAGACCCAGTACTTC,CASSLAVTSGQETQYF
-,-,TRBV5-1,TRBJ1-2,TGCGCCAGCAGCTCAGGGTTAAGGACCTACTATGGCTACACCTTC,CASSSGLRTYYGYTF
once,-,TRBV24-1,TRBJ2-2,TGTGCCACCAGTGGTATCGTTCCCGGGGAGCTGTTTTTT,CATSGIVPGELFF
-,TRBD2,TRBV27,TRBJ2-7,TGTGCCAGCAGCGGGACTAGCCCCCACGAGCAGTACTTC,CASSGTSPHEQYF
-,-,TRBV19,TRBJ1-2,TGTGCCAGTAGTATCCAGGGTCGAGCTGGCTACACCTTC,CASSIQGRAGYTF
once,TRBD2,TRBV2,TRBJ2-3,TGTGCCAGCACGCTAGCGGGGGTCACAGATACGCAGTATTTT,CASTLAGVTDTQYF
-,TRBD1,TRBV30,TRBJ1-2,TGTGCCTGGAGTGTGGGGACAGGAGACGGCTACACCTTC,CAWSVGTGDGYTF
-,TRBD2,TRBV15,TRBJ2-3,TGTGCCACCAGCTCCTGGGGGGGTAACCCAGATACGCAGTATTTT,CATSSWGGNPDTQYF
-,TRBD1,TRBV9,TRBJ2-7,TGTGCCAGCAGCCACGGACAGGGGGGCTACGAGCAGTACTTC,CASSHGQGGYEQYF
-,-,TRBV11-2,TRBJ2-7,TGTGCCAGCAGCTCAACAGGGTCTACCTACGAGCAGTACTTC,CASSSTGSTYEQYF
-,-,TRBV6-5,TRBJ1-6,TGTGCCAGTAAAAGGAGGGGAGATTCACCCCTCCACTTT,CASKRRGDSPLHF
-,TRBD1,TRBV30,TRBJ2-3,TGTGCCTGGAGCGCCGACAGGGTAGACGATACGCAGTATTTT,CAWSADRVDDTQYF
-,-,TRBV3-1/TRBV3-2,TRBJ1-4,TGTGCCAGCAGCCGTACTAATTGGCTGTTTTTT,CASSRTNWLFF
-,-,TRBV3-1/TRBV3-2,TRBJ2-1,TGTGCCAGCAGCCTCATGGGACTCAATGAGCAGTTCTTC,CASSLMGLNEQFF
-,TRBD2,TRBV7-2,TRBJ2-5,TGTGCCAGCAGCTTAGTGATTGGGGGTCGCGGGGGGGCCGGGGAGACCCAGTACTTC,CASSLVIGGRGGAGETQYF
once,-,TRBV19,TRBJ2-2,TGTGCCAGTAGAGGACAGATGAACACCGGGGAGCTGTTTTTT,CASRGQMNTGELFF
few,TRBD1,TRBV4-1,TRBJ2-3,TGCGCCAGCAGCCAAGACGGACAGGCCCTCCGGGCAGATACGCAGTATTTT,CASSQDGQALRADTQYF
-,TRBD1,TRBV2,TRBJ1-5,TGTGCCAGCAGCCCAGGGGGTGATCAGCCCCAGCATTTT,CASSPGGDQPQHF
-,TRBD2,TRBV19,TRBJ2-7,TGTGCCAGTAGTATCCGCACTAGCGGAGCCTACGAGCAGTACTTC,CASSIRTSGAYEQYF
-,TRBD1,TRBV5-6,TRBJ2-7,TGTGCCAGCACCTACCGGGACAGCCGTTACGAGCAGTACTTC,CASTYRDSRYEQYF
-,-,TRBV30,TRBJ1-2,TGTGCCTGGAGTGTTATGGGGGCTTCTAACTATGGCTACACCTTC,CAWSVMGASNYGYTF
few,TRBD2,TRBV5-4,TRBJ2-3,TGTGCCAGCAGCTTTTCGGGGGGTCGTAGCACAGATACGCAGTATTTT,CASSFSGGRSTDTQYF
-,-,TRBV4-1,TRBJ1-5,TGCGCCAGCAGCCAAGTAACGGTCAATCAGCCCCAGCATTTT,CASSQVTVNQPQHF
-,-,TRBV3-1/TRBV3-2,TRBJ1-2,TGTGCCAGCAGCCAAGGAGTCGGCTACACCTTC,CASSQGVGYTF
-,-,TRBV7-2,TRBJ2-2,TGTGCCAGCAGCGCGAGGGAGAACACCGGGGAGCTGTTTTTT,CASSARENTGELFF
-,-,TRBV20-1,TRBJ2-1,TGCAGTGCTGCGAAGGGGGATGAGCAGTTCTTC,CSAAKGDEQFF
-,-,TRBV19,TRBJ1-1,TGTGCCAGTAGCCCCTCCAGGACGGGAGGAAGCACTGAAGCTTTCTTT,CASSPSRTGGSTEAFF